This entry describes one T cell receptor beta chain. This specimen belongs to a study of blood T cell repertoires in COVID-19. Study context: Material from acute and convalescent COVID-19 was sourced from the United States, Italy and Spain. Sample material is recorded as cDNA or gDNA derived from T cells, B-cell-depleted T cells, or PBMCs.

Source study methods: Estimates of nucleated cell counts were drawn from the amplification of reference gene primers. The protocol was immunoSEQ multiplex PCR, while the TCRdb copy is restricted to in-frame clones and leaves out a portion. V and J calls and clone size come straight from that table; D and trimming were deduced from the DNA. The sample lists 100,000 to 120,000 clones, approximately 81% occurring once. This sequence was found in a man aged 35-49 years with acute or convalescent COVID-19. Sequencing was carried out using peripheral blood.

The chain's CDR3 is CASSYRTGTEAFF. DNA of the CDR3: TGTGCCAGCAGTTACCGGACAGGGACCGAAGCTTTCTTT. This chain links TRBV6-2 or TRBV6-3 with TRBJ1-1; 8 positions match TRBD1. Germline CDR1 and CDR2: MNHEY and SVGEGT. V was clipped by 2 bases and J by 8 bases; unmatched bases: 4. The CDR3 is 13 amino acids.